The 16 T cell receptor beta chains below were found in one sample sequenced in a study of T cell responses to AZD1222 COVID-19 vaccine. The data were produced by immunoSEQ multiplex PCR, yet TCRdb's version contains in-frame clones alone and is incomplete. The sample contains 95,000 to 110,000 clones, over 80% of which appear only once. Source: peripheral blood, taken on day 0 of AZD1222 vaccination. The receptors derive from an adult in good health.

The V gene is TRBV14, the J gene TRBJ2-7, with TRBD2 identical over 7 bases. The germline gives CDR1 SGHDN, CDR2 FVKESK. V was pared by 0 bases and J by 5 bases, with 4 bases of the junction left unmatched. The CDR3 sequence is 14 residues long. The CDR3 nucleotides read TGTGCCAGCAGCCAAGAGGTAGGGAGGGACGAGCAGTACTTC. Translation gives CASSQEVGRDEQYF. The complete variable domain, with remaining parts taken from reference TRBV14 and TRBJ2-7, reads EAGVTQFPSHSVIEKGQTVTLRCDPISGHDNLYWYRRVMGKEIKFLLHFVKESKQDESGMPNNRFLAERTGGTYSTLKVQPAELEDSGVYFCASSQEVGRDEQYFGPGTRLTVT.

The chain combines TRBV19 with TRBJ1-3; a weak D match, TRBD1 (5 bases). Trimming took 1 base from V and 4 from J, leaving 11 bases between them. Germline CDR1 and CDR2: LNHDA and SQIVND (reference sequence). The CDR3 is 15 residues long. The CDR3 DNA sequence: TGTGCCAGTAGTATAGCGGGGGTTGCCGGAAACACCATATATTTT. Translating it yields CASSIAGVAGNTIYF.

This chain uses TRBV18 with TRBJ1-3, with a weak D call TRBD1 (5 bases). The CDR3 is 16 amino acids. Trimming took off 2 bases at V and 1 base at J, with 12 bases between the two ends. Germline V gene lookup returns CDR1 KGHSH and CDR2 LQKENI. This CDR3 reads CASSPTGVASGNTIYF. For the CDR3, the DNA is TGTGCCAGCTCACCAACGGGGGTAGCTTCTGGAAACACCATATATTTT.

There are a few counts of this clone. The chain carries TRBV29-1 and TRBJ2-5, with D hard to call. V was shortened by 1 base and J by 5 bases, with 2 bases between the two germline ends. Germline-derived CDR1 and CDR2 are SQVTM and ANQGSEA. This CDR3 is 10 amino acids long. CDR3 amino acids: CSVEAETQYF. CDR3 nucleotides: TGCAGCGTTGAAGCGGAGACCCAGTACTTC.

J is TRBJ2-7 and V is TRBV28, with 7 nucleotides matching TRBD1. This CDR3 region has 14 residues. The V segment lost 2 bases and the J segment 3 bases; nucleotides outside the gene matches: 4. CDR1 is MDHEN, CDR2 SYDVKM, per germline. The CDR3: CASSLGRGIYEQYF. The CDR3 DNA reads as TGTGCCAGCAGTTTAGGCAGGGGGATCTACGAGCAGTACTTC.

The CDR3 region has the DNA TGTGCCATCAGTGGACTCCATAGGGGGGGTCTTTCGGGCAATCAGCCCCAGCATTTT. It codes for CAISGLHRGGLSGNQPQHF. The chain combines TRBV10-3 with TRBJ1-5; D perhaps matches TRBD1 (6 bases). Trimming removed 4 bases from V and 2 bases from J, with 24 bases in between. The CDR3 loop spans 19 amino acids. The germline CDR1 and CDR2 sequences are ENHRY and SYGVKD.

The chain is built from TRBV25-1 and TRBJ2-4; D is possibly TRBD2 (5 bases). V shed 3 bases and J shed 2 bases, with 11 bases lying between them. CDR1 is MGHDK, CDR2 SYGVNS, per germline. This CDR3 comprises 15 residues. The CDR3, as DNA: TGTGCCAGCAGTGATCGGGAAAGTTCCAAAAACATTCAGTACTTC. Its protein is CASSDRESSKNIQYF.

The chain has TRBV4-1 and TRBJ2-2; 7 nucleotides align to TRBD1. After removal of 8 bases from V and 5 bases from J, the junction contained 11 bases not matched to a gene. Germline loops: CDR1 MGHRA, CDR2 YSYEKL. The CDR3 has 15 residues. CDR3 nucleotides: TGCGCCAGCTCGAAAGAAGGGGGCTTGACCGGGGAGCTGTTTTTT. This encodes CASSKEGGLTGELFF.

The J gene is TRBJ2-3, the V gene TRBV11-2; D is perhaps TRBD2 (7 bases). V lost 4 bases and J 4 bases, leaving 15 bases between the germline ends. The CDR3 is 15 amino acids. From germline, CDR1 is SGHAT and CDR2 FQNNGV. The CDR3 nucleotides are TGTGCCAGCAGCTCGCGGGGGACACGGGCAGATACGCAGTATTTT. Protein sequence: CASSSRGTRADTQYF.

The chain has TRBV15 and TRBJ1-2; no firm D call. CDR1 is LNHNV and CDR2 is YYDKDF in the germline V gene (reference sequence). Trimming removed 0 bases from V and 5 bases from J, with 13 bases in between. The CDR3 is 15 residues long. CDR3 bases: TGTGCCACCAGCAGAGATCTGGCAGGAACGTATGGCTACACCTTC. It is translated as CATSRDLAGTYGYTF.

The chain has TRBV10-2 and TRBJ2-1, with no clear D. CDR1 and CDR2 from the germline V gene are WSHSY and SAAADI. Trimming stripped 0 bases from V and 5 bases from J, with 5 bases between. CDR3 length equals 13 residues. Here the CDR3 reads CASSESRNNEQFF. In DNA, the CDR3 is TGCGCCAGCAGTGAGTCGAGGAACAATGAGCAGTTCTTC.

The chain joins TRBV18 to TRBJ2-5; 9 bases agree with TRBD2. This CDR3 has 16 residues. J was trimmed by 1 base and V by 0 bases; bases with no gene match: 3. Germline V lookup: CDR1 KGHSH, CDR2 LQKENI. The CDR3 DNA reads TGTGCCAGCTCACCACCAGCGGGAGGTTTCCAAGAGACCCAGTACTTC. Its protein product is CASSPPAGGFQETQYF.

V usage is TRBV7-2 and J usage is TRBJ2-5; D gene uncertain. Trimming pared 1 base from V and 5 bases from J, leaving 8 bases between. The CDR3 has 13 residues. Per germline, CDR1 SGHTA and CDR2 FQGNSA. The CDR3 here is CASSLVRAETQYF. CDR3 coding DNA: TGTGCCAGCAGCTTAGTAAGGGCGGAGACCCAGTACTTC.

This rearrangement joins TRBV15 to TRBJ2-1, with D uncertain. CDR1 is LNHNV and CDR2 is YYDKDF in the germline V gene (reference sequence). The CDR3 contains 12 residues. Trimming took off 3 bases at V and 10 bases at J, with 10 bases between the two ends. CDR3: CATSSGRLEQFF. The CDR3 bases are TGTGCCACCAGCAGTGGTCGGTTAGAGCAGTTCTTC.

The chain joins TRBV19 to TRBJ2-2, with 9 bases fitting TRBD2. CDR3 size: 17 residues. Trimming at V came to 5 bases and at J to 3 bases, leaving 10 bases not matched to a gene. CDR1 is LNHDA, CDR2 SQIVND, per germline (reference sequence). This CDR3 reads CASSPPRGRADTGELFF. CDR3 in DNA: TGTGCCAGTAGTCCCCCGCGCGGGAGGGCCGACACCGGGGAGCTGTTTTTT.

The chain joins TRBV12-3 or TRBV12-4 to TRBJ1-5; TRBD1 is a possible D gene (6 bases). This CDR3 region has 12 residues. V was trimmed by 2 bases and J by 13 bases, leaving 12 bases between them. Written as DNA, the CDR3 is TGTGCCAGCAGTTTATTTGCCAGGGGTCAGCATTTT. It encodes CASSLFARGQHF.